Listed below are T cell receptor beta chains from one sample, sequenced in a study of vaccination and CD4 T cells after COVID-19. TCRdb independently ran MiXCR on the PCR reads; one entry per CDR3 protein. The profile covers 8,000 to 9,000 distinct CDR3 sequences, with 40% to 60% appearing a single time and 17% taken by the ten largest. No antigen is known for these receptors. Material: CD4+ T cells from blood, cultured in vitro. Every receptor here comes from a human donor in good health. CDR3s include the opening cysteine and the closing phenylalanine or tryptophan. D genes are given only for firm matches. The size of a clone is reported for some rows only, either as once, few or many, or as a class for expanded clones.

abundance | d_gene | j_gene | v_gene | CDR3nt | CDR3aa
NA | TRBD2 | TRBJ2-2 | TRBV19 | TGTGCCAGTAGTATAGTAGCGGGGGCTCCCGGGGAGCTGTTTTTT | CASSIVAGAPGELFF
NA | TRBD1 | TRBJ2-7 | TRBV28 | TGTGCCAGCAGTCCCGGGACAGGGGTAGTCGAGCAGTACTTC | CASSPGTGVVEQYF
NA | NA | TRBJ1-2 | TRBV20-1 | TGCAGTGTCTCAGGAGGAGAAAACTATGGCTACACCTTC | CSVSGGENYGYTF
NA | TRBD2 | TRBJ2-7 | TRBV19 | TGTGCCAGTAGTGAGGGGACTAGCGGGAGCTACGAGCAGTACTTC | CASSEGTSGSYEQYF
few | NA | TRBJ1-5 | TRBV20-1 | TGCAGTGCTAGCCATACTCCTGGCAATCAGCCCCAGCATTTT | CSASHTPGNQPQHF
few | NA | TRBJ1-1 | TRBV20-1 | TGCAGTGCGCAACAGGGCGGCACTGAAGCTTTCTTT | CSAQQGGTEAFF
few | NA | TRBJ2-7 | TRBV7-9 | TGTGCCAGCAGACATACGGAGTCGAGGGAGCAGTACTTC | CASRHTESREQYF
NA | NA | TRBJ1-2 | TRBV2 | TGTGCCAGCAGCGAAAGGACTTATGGCTACACCTTC | CASSERTYGYTF
NA | TRBD2 | TRBJ2-3 | TRBV7-9 | TGCGCCAGCAGCAAACTAGCGGGGGGCCCCACAGATACGCAGTATTTT | CASSKLAGGPTDTQYF
NA | NA | TRBJ1-6 | TRBV27 | TGTGCCAGCGGCCCCTATAATTCACCCCTCCACTTT | CASGPYNSPLHF
NA | NA | TRBJ2-2 | TRBV24-1 | TGTGCCACCAGTGATTCTGCCGGGGAGCTGTTTTTT | CATSDSAGELFF
NA | NA | TRBJ2-1 | TRBV7-2 | TGTGCCAGCAGCTTAGGAGGAGGCCTCTACAATGAGCAGTTCTTC | CASSLGGGLYNEQFF
few | NA | TRBJ1-2 | TRBV7-9 | TGTGCCAGCAGCTTAGCAGGGAGGGTCAACTATGGCTACACCTTC | CASSLAGRVNYGYTF
NA | NA | TRBJ2-3 | TRBV6-2/TRBV6-3 | TGTGCCAGCAGCCCGTCGGGGGCGACAGATACGCAGTATTTT | CASSPSGATDTQYF
few | TRBD2 | TRBJ2-2 | TRBV20-1 | TGCAGTGCTAGAGATATCTCTAGCGGGGGCCAGGGGACCGGGGAGCTGTTTTTT | CSARDISSGGQGTGELFF
NA | NA | TRBJ1-1 | TRBV28 | TGTGCCAGCAGTTCTTTGATCCAGGGCGCTGAAGCTTTCTTT | CASSSLIQGAEAFF
few | NA | TRBJ1-2 | TRBV5-4 | TGTGCCAGCAGCTCCCAATTTGGGAAAGACTATGGCTACACCTTC | CASSSQFGKDYGYTF
NA | NA | TRBJ1-1 | TRBV6-2/TRBV6-3 | TGTGCCAGCACCCGGCAGGGTGTCACTGAAGCTTTCTTT | CASTRQGVTEAFF
medium-sized | TRBD1 | TRBJ1-3 | TRBV20-1 | TGCAGTGCTGGAGGGGGACAGGGGAGTAACACCATATATTTT | CSAGGGQGSNTIYF
few | NA | TRBJ1-1 | TRBV20-1 | TGCAGTGCTAGTTTCGGGGTATGGGGTGGTGAAGCTTTCTTT | CSASFGVWGGEAFF
NA | TRBD1 | TRBJ1-3 | TRBV12-3/TRBV12-4 | TGTGCCAGCAGTTTAGTACAGGGGGTTAACACCATATATTTT | CASSLVQGVNTIYF
NA | NA | TRBJ2-3 | TRBV27 | TGTGCCAGCAGTTTATACGGGGCGAGCACAGATACGCAGTATTTT | CASSLYGASTDTQYF
NA | NA | TRBJ1-1 | TRBV6-1 | TGTGCCAGCAACGGGGGAGGGGAGAACACTGAAGCTTTCTTT | CASNGGGENTEAFF
NA | NA | TRBJ1-2 | TRBV29-1 | TGCAGCGTTGAGCCCCTTACAGGGAAGGGCTACACCTTC | CSVEPLTGKGYTF
few | NA | TRBJ1-6 | TRBV9 | TGTGCCAGCAGCGTAGTAGGGATGGATTCACCCCTCCACTTT | CASSVVGMDSPLHF
NA | NA | TRBJ2-1 | TRBV27 | TGTGCCAGCAGTACGCCAGGGGTCGGGGAATACAATGAGCAGTTCTTC | CASSTPGVGEYNEQFF
NA | NA | TRBJ2-7 | TRBV15 | TGTGCCACCAGCAGAGGGTTCTCGAGCTCCTACGAGCAGTACTTC | CATSRGFSSSYEQYF
NA | TRBD1 | TRBJ2-5 | TRBV6-1 | TGTGCCAGCAGCACAGGGGGCTATGAGACCCAGTACTTC | CASSTGGYETQYF
NA | NA | TRBJ1-1 | TRBV3-1 | TGTGCCAGCAGCCAAAAAGGGAACACTGAAGCTTTCTTT | CASSQKGNTEAFF
NA | NA | TRBJ2-2 | TRBV19 | TGTGCCAGTAGCCGGTTCGACACCGGGGAGCTGTTTTTT | CASSRFDTGELFF
NA | NA | TRBJ1-1 | TRBV6-5 | TGTGCCGGCAGTTACTCGAGCCGGATTACTAACACTGAAGCTTTCTTT | CAGSYSSRITNTEAFF
few | NA | TRBJ1-2 | TRBV27 | TGTGCCAGCAGTTTTAGGCTTAACTATGGCTACACCTTC | CASSFRLNYGYTF
NA | NA | TRBJ2-2 | TRBV19 | TGTGCCAGTAGGGACAGACCGAACACCGGGGAGCTGTTTTTT | CASRDRPNTGELFF
NA | TRBD1 | TRBJ1-2 | TRBV15 | TGTGCCACCAACATCAGGACAGGGGAGGGCTACACCTTC | CATNIRTGEGYTF